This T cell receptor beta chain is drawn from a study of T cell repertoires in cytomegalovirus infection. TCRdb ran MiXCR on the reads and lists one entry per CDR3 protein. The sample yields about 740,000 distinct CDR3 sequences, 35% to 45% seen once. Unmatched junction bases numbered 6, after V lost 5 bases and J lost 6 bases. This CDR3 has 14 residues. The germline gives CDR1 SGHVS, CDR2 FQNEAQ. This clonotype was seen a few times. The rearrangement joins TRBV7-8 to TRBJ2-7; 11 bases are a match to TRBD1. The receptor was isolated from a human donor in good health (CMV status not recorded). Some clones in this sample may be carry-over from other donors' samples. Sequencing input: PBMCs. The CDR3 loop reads CASSDRTGGSEQYF. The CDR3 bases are TGTGCCAGCAGCGACCGGACAGGGGGCTCCGAGCAGTACTTC. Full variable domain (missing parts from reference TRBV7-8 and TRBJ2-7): GAGVSQSPRYKVAKRGQDVALRCDPISGHVSLFWYQQALGQGPEFLTYFQNEAQLDKSGLPSDRFFAERPEGSVSTLKIQRTQQEDSAVYLCASSDRTGGSEQYFGPGTRLTVT.